These 2 T cell receptor beta chains were sequenced from one sample in a study of tumor-infiltrating lymphocytes in localized non-small cell lung cancer. The repertoire was sequenced with immunoSEQ multiplex PCR; TCRdb's copy has only in-frame clones and lacks some. The table lists around 10,000 clones, roughly 70% of them singletons. The specimen was lung tumor tissue. The origin of the receptors is a human donor with non-small cell lung cancer.

This chain joins TRBV5-5 and TRBJ1-1, with 7 bases lining up with TRBD1. The junction had 5 bases not matched to a gene; V was cut back by 4 bases and J by 5 bases. The CDR3 is made up of 13 amino acids. Germline V CDR1 and CDR2: SGHKS, YYEKEE (reference sequence). Here the CDR3 DNA reads TGTGCCAGCAGCAGACAGGGAAGTACTGAAGCTTTCTTT. Amino acids: CASSRQGSTEAFF.

The V and J genes are TRBV19 and TRBJ2-1; 13 bases align to TRBD2. The CDR3 is 17 amino acids. The ends lost 5 bases at V and 4 bases at J; junction bases unmatched: 8. The V gene's germline CDR1 is LNHDA and CDR2 SQIVND (reference sequence). CDR3 residues: CASSSLRTSGRYNEQFF. The CDR3, as DNA: TGTGCCAGTAGTTCCCTGCGGACTAGCGGGAGATACAATGAGCAGTTCTTC.